The 12 T cell receptor beta chains listed next were all sequenced from one sample in a study of CD8 T cells in ankylosing spondylitis. TCRdb reprocessed the 5' RACE reads with MiXCR, giving one entry per CDR3 protein. Of some 140,000 distinct CDR3 sequences in the sample, roughly a sixth were seen once. These receptors have no identified antigens. Study-level results: Seemingly distinctive of ankylosing spondylitis blood was a TCR beta motif formed by eight highly homologous variants.

Material for sequencing was blood, either unsorted or a sorted T cell fraction (not recorded which). The receptors stem from a male donor with ankylosing spondylitis.

This clonotype was observed at least ten times. J is TRBJ1-6 and V is TRBV4-3; possible D gene TRBD1, 5 bases. V lost 0 bases, J lost 9 bases, and 12 bases lay in between. CDR3 length equals 15 residues. CDR1 and CDR2 (germline): LGHNA, YSLEER. The CDR3 region has the DNA TGCGCCAGCAGCCAAGAGGGGTACGGGGCTTCACCCCTCCACTTT. Protein: CASSQEGYGASPLHF.

Many counts were recorded for this clonotype. This chain connects TRBV27 to TRBJ2-7; 9 positions match TRBD1. Germline assignment: CDR1 MNHEY and CDR2 SMNVEV (reference sequence). There are 12 residues in the CDR3. The trim removed 4 bases at V and 6 bases at J, leaving 1 base unmatched. The CDR3 bases are TGTGCCAGCAGTTGGACAGGGGTCGAGCAGTACTTC. Encoded protein: CASSWTGVEQYF.

This clonotype was picked up a small number of times. This chain connects TRBV28 to TRBJ1-1; D may be TRBD1 (6 bases). Trimming stripped 3 bases from V and 0 bases from J, with 8 bases between. The CDR3 covers 14 residues. The V gene's germline CDR1 is MDHEN and CDR2 SYDVKM. In nucleotides, the CDR3 is TGTGCCAGCAGTTTTGCAGGGGTGAACACTGAAGCTTTCTTT. Translating it yields CASSFAGVNTEAFF.

The J gene is TRBJ2-1, the V gene TRBV12-3 or TRBV12-4; D is uncertain. Trimming pared 4 bases from V and 5 bases from J, leaving 12 bases between. The CDR3 is 14 amino acids. The DNA of the CDR3 is TGTGCCAGCAGTTCCGGGCTGCCCAACAATGAGCAGTTCTTC. Its translation is CASSSGLPNNEQFF.

In this sample, this clonotype turned up many times. The rearrangement links TRBV29-1 to TRBJ2-1; TRBD1 matches 8 bases. V lost 8 bases, J lost 4 bases, and 10 bases stayed unmatched. Looked up from germline, CDR1 is SQVTM and CDR2 is ANQGSEA. CDR3 length: 14 residues. The CDR3 bases are TGCAGCATTCTTCCGGGACAGGCTTACAATGAGCAGTTCTTC. This encodes CSILPGQAYNEQFF.

This clonotype was seen more than once but under ten times. V gene TRBV27 combines with J gene TRBJ2-1, with 9 positions matching TRBD2. CDR1 and CDR2 from the germline V gene are MNHEY and SMNVEV (reference sequence). The CDR3 has 15 amino acids. V lost 4 bases to trimming and J lost 7 bases; unmatched junction nucleotides: 8. This CDR3 reads CASSSTSGASNEQFF. The DNA for the CDR3 is TGTGCCAGCAGTTCGACTAGCGGAGCCTCTAATGAGCAGTTCTTC.

The chain uses TRBV10-3 and TRBJ2-1; D gene uncertain. CDR1 is ENHRY, CDR2 SYGVKD, per germline. Between the trimmed V and J ends, which lost 5 bases and 5 bases, there was a span of 7 bases. The CDR3 length is 12 residues. CDR3 region: CAISSIHNEQFF. CDR3 nucleotides: TGTGCCATCAGTTCCATTCACAATGAGCAGTTCTTC.

The V and J genes are TRBV7-3 and TRBJ2-7, with D possibly being TRBD1 (6 bases). This CDR3 has 13 amino acids. Germline V gives CDR1 SGHTA, CDR2 FQGTGA. Between the trimmed V and J ends, which lost 3 bases and 3 bases, there was a span of 9 bases. The CDR3 DNA follows: TGTGCCAGCAGCTTCCCAGGGGACTACGAGCAGTACTTC. This translates into CASSFPGDYEQYF.

The J gene is TRBJ1-5, the V gene TRBV7-9; D gene uncertain. The V gene lost 4 bases and the J gene lost 0 bases, with 10 bases spanning the gap. CDR1 SEHNR and CDR2 FQNEAQ come from the germline V gene (reference sequence). The CDR3 length is 15 residues. The CDR3 DNA sequence: TGTGCCAGCAGCTCGTGGACGGATAGCAATCAGCCCCAGCATTTT. Amino acids: CASSSWTDSNQPQHF.

This clonotype appeared a few times. V gene TRBV4-2 combines with J gene TRBJ2-7; no definite D call. Germline V gives CDR1 LGHNA, CDR2 YNFKEQ. This CDR3 comprises 14 residues. Deletions cut 5 bases from V and 2 bases from J, with 13 bases between. DNA of the CDR3: TGTGCCAGCAGCACCCCTTTAAGGGCCTACGAGCAGTACTTC. Translation gives CASSTPLRAYEQYF.

Ten or more counts support this clonotype. The gene calls are TRBV27 and TRBJ1-5; 7 bases match TRBD1. Germline CDR1 MNHEY, CDR2 SMNVEV (reference sequence). The CDR3 is 16 amino acids. With V trimmed by 4 bases and J by 4 bases, 10 bases remained unmatched. In nucleotides, the CDR3 is TGTGCCAGCAGTTCTGGGGCGAGGGGGCCAAATCAGCCCCAGCATTTT. Translating it yields CASSSGARGPNQPQHF.

This clonotype was counted between two and nine times. This chain connects TRBV6-2 or TRBV6-3 to TRBJ2-5; the D gene is possibly TRBD1 (5 bases). V was shortened by 2 bases and J by 2 bases, with 15 bases between the two germline ends. This CDR3 is built from 16 residues. The germline V gene encodes CDR1 MNHEY and CDR2 SVGEGT. Written as DNA, the CDR3 is TGTGCCAGCAGTTACAGGGGCGTCTTCCCACAAGAGACCCAGTACTTC. The encoded protein is CASSYRGVFPQETQYF.